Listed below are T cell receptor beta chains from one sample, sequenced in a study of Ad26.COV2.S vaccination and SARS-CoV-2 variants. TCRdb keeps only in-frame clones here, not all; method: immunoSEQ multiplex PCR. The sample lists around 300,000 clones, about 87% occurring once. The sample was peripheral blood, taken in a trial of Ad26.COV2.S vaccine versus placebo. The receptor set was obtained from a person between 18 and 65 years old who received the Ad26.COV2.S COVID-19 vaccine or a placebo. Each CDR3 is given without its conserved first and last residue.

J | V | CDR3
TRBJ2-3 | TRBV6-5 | ASSYPGEGADTQY
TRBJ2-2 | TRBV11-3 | ASSLITPGTAGELF
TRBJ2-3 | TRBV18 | ASSPTSGATDTQY
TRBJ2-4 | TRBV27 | ASGTPGLAGGSEDLNIQY
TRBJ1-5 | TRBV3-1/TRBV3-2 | ASSPRTGHNQPQH
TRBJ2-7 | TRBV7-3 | ASSLRAPSGRNSYEQY
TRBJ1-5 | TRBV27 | ASSFGLPGNQPQH
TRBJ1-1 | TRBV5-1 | ASSLSQVEMNTEAF
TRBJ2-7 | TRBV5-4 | ASSLAGAVEQY
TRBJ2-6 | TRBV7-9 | ASTPGANVLT
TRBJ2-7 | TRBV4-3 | ASSQDSTTAVQY
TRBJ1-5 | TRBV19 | ASSIGPQTGGSNQPQH
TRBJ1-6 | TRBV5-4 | ASSPQGRDLDSPLH
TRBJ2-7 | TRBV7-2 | ASSLARVYEQY
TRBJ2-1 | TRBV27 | ASIGIAGSTYYNEQF